This T cell receptor beta chain was obtained from a study of regulatory T cells in long-lasting Graves disease listed by TCRdb under 2021. About the investigation overall: In the newly diagnosed Graves' disease group, patients had been taking antithyroid drugs for less than 3 months. This study used TCR sequencing and RNA sequencing of peripheral blood to compare persistent Graves' disease patients against newly diagnosed Graves' disease patients. The study was registered as a clinical trial and conducted in China. A total of approximately 35 samples were covered by TCR sequencing, comprising around 13 persistent and about 20 newly diagnosed Graves' disease patients. Paper-wide results and their limitations: Compared with newly diagnosed patients, persistent Graves' disease patients had lower TCR Shannon entropy and fewer highly expanded clones, which suggests clonal expansion. Sequencing and analysis were restricted to the TCR beta chain. The study examined only peripheral blood because the primary lesion, thyroid tissue, could not be accessed. The small sample size was acknowledged by the authors as a limitation that may reduce accuracy. Persistent patients shared more public clonotypes among themselves (2,741) than newly diagnosed patients did (roughly 920). Persistent disease showed preferential use of TRBV28, TRBJ1-2 and TRBJ2-5, whereas newly diagnosed disease favored TRBV20-1 and TRBJ2-1.

Receptor amplification or capture employed multiplex PCR. The run used an Illumina HiSeq 4000. CDR3 regions were amplified by Arm-PCR with iRepertoire HTBI primers to construct TCR beta libraries. Gel purification was performed on PCR products prior to sequencing. The paper's processing steps were these. Across samples, some 62 TRBV and over 11 TRBJ segments were identified and used for gene usage analysis of CDR3 amino acid clonotypes. Filtered high-quality paired reads were merged into contigs using COPE and FqMerger. Contigs were aligned with BLAST to IMGT TRBV, TRBD and TRBJ reference genes, and CDR3 was defined per IMGT. Clonotypes above 0.1% frequency were classified as highly expanded clones. Shannon entropy was used to measure repertoire diversity, and the Gini coefficient was used to measure V-J evenness. Clonotypes shared by more than one individual were considered public. The public reads were run again by TCRdb, first through fastp at Q25 and then through MiXCR, and only productive beta chains were kept. Rows are combined by CDR3 protein, so each entry shows the most common genes and DNA. These V and J calls are TCRdb output, not the study's own analysis. The table for this sample lists a few hundred thousand distinct CDR3 sequences; approximately 16% of them were counted only once. Of the sample, around 21% is held by the ten largest clones.

The time point label of this sample denotes: newly diagnosed GD, antithyroid drugs for less than 3 months. RNA was extracted from PBMCs in TRIzol for both TCR sequencing and RNA sequencing. The diagnosis of Graves' disease followed American Thyroid Association guidelines. Recruitment of patients was carried out at an endocrinology department in Xi'an, China. Each patient gave roughly 10 milliliters of peripheral blood, collected in an EDTA anticoagulant tube. Ficoll Paque Plus density gradient separation was used to isolate PBMCs, and no further T cell sorting was done. An Agilent 2100 Bioanalyzer and agarose gel were used to assess RNA quality, and a NanoDrop 2000 was used to measure RNA concentration. Looking up the germline V gene (reference sequence) yields CDR1 DFQATT and CDR2 SNEGSKA. The CDR3 starts with the cysteine, ends with the phenylalanine, and has 18 residues. Solely the CDR3 DNA is kept, with 54 bases framed from the first base. The junction shows trimming of 7 bases on V and 2 bases on J, plus 28 bases between the germline ends.

There are many counts of this clonotype. The target of this receptor is not known. No much larger clonotype is one base removed from it; base qualities were not supplied. This sequence uses TRBV20-1 and TRBJ2-3; the D assignment is uncertain and may be TRBD1 or TRBD2, with 5 bases supporting each. The source was peripheral blood mononuclear cells (PBMCs), collected at new diagnosis, from a patient treated with antithyroid drugs. The receptor was isolated from a female donor with Graves disease. CDR3 reads: CSGNSFLSWGPPTDTQYF. The sequence in DNA is TGCAGTGGAAATTCGTTCCTCTCGTGGGGACCCCCCACAGATACGCAGTATTTT.